Each of the 13 T cell receptor beta chains below was sequenced from the same sample in a study of shared clonotypes between healthy human individuals. TCRdb keeps only in-frame clones here, not all; method: immunoSEQ multiplex PCR. Among around 1,000,000 clones listed, approximately 77% were seen once. Sequences were obtained from memory CD4+ T cells from PBMCs. As for subset: CD45RA-negative fraction. Receptors were obtained from a man aged 18 to 29 in good health. Some clones in this sample may be carry-over from other donors' samples.

The chain joins TRBV14 to TRBJ1-6; no clear D gene. V gave up 1 base and J gave up 3 bases, with 4 bases separating them. The CDR3 runs to 14 residues. The germline V gene encodes CDR1 SGHDN and CDR2 FVKESK. Here the CDR3 reads CASSQGLYNSPLHF. The CDR3 nucleotides are TGTGCCAGCAGCCAAGGACTCTATAATTCACCCCTCCACTTT.

The chain has TRBV7-2 and TRBJ2-7; 14 bases match TRBD2. This CDR3 is 18 amino acids long. The trim removed 5 bases at V and 7 bases at J, leaving 16 bases unmatched. CDR1 and CDR2 (germline): SGHTA, FQGNSA. In DNA, the CDR3 is TGTGCCAGCAGCCCCGCCGGGACTAGCGGGAGATCGCCTTGGGAGCAGTACTTC. Its translation: CASSPAGTSGRSPWEQYF.

The chain joins TRBV5-1 to TRBJ2-2; D remains unclear. CDR3 length equals 15 residues. The V end lost 0 bases, the J end lost 2 bases, and 8 bases lay between the germline ends. Germline CDR1 reads SGHRS; CDR2 reads YFSETQ. The CDR3 nucleotides read TGCGCCAGCAGCTTGGGGCACCTAAACACCGGGGAGCTGTTTTTT. Protein sequence: CASSLGHLNTGELFF.

The chain employs TRBV29-1 and TRBJ1-2; 7 bases fit TRBD1. The junction had 15 bases not matched to a gene; V was cut back by 6 bases and J by 5 bases. The CDR3 is 15 residues long. Germline lookup yields CDR1 SQVTM and CDR2 ANQGSEA. This chain's CDR3 is CSVPSSGQLEYGYTF. The DNA of the CDR3 is TGCAGCGTCCCTAGCTCGGGACAGTTGGAGTATGGCTACACCTTC.

The J gene is TRBJ2-2, the V gene TRBV2; D not resolved. Germline V gives CDR1 SNHLY, CDR2 FYNNEI. V gave up 4 bases and J gave up 5 bases, with 11 bases separating them. This CDR3 region has 14 residues. The CDR3 sequence: CASSALVRTGELFF. CDR3 coding DNA: TGTGCCAGCAGTGCGCTAGTTAGGACCGGGGAGCTGTTTTTT.

This rearrangement joins TRBV6-1 to TRBJ1-1, with a possible D match to TRBD1 (6 bases). The V gene lost 10 bases and the J gene lost 3 bases, with 21 bases spanning the gap. CDR1 MNHNS and CDR2 SASEGT come from the germline V gene. The CDR3 is 15 amino acids. CDR3 sequence: CATKPRHEGDTEAFF. The CDR3 DNA is TGTGCCACCAAACCTCGCCACGAGGGGGACACTGAAGCTTTCTTT.

This chain uses TRBV6-8 with TRBJ2-7; 7 nucleotides align to TRBD1. The V segment lost 6 bases and the J segment 1 base; nucleotides outside the gene matches: 6. The CDR3 extends over 14 amino acids. CDR1 and CDR2 (germline): MNHGY, SAAAGT. For the CDR3, the DNA is TGTGCCAGCAGCGGGGACAGCATTTCCTACGAGCAGTACTTC. Translation: CASSGDSISYEQYF.

This sequence joins TRBV28 and TRBJ2-2; D is uncertain. V was clipped by 7 bases and J by 6 bases, with 18 bases between them. The germline gives CDR1 MDHEN, CDR2 SYDVKM. The CDR3 runs 15 residues. CDR3 protein: CASNPGLGRAGELFF. CDR3 coding DNA: TGTGCCAGCAACCCGGGCCTCGGTAGGGCCGGGGAGCTGTTTTTT.

This chain links TRBV4-1 with TRBJ1-5; no firm D call. CDR1 and CDR2 from the germline V gene are MGHRA and YSYEKL. V gave up 0 bases and J gave up 8 bases, with 8 bases separating them. This CDR3 contains 13 residues. CDR3 nucleotide sequence: TGCGCCAGCAGCCAAGACTTCGCCGAGCCCCAGCATTTT. This codes for CASSQDFAEPQHF.

The chain employs TRBV18 and TRBJ2-4; 7 bases are shared with TRBD1. Germline values: CDR1 KGHSH, CDR2 LQKENI. The trim removed 0 bases at V and 0 bases at J, leaving 2 bases unmatched. CDR3 size: 16 residues. Here the CDR3 reads CASSPPGQLAKNIQYF. The CDR3 DNA is TGTGCCAGCTCACCACCGGGACAGTTAGCCAAAAACATTCAGTACTTC.

V gene TRBV6-1 combines with J gene TRBJ2-7, with no clear D. This CDR3 contains 11 residues. The V gene's germline CDR1 is MNHNS and CDR2 SASEGT. The germline V and J ends were trimmed by 3 bases and 6 bases, with 6 bases remaining between them. In DNA form, the CDR3 reads TGTGCCAGCAGTGACCGTAGCGAGCAGTACTTC. This translates into CASSDRSEQYF.

There are a few counts of this clone. V and J are TRBV2 and TRBJ1-5, with TRBD1 identical over 8 bases. J was trimmed by 5 bases and V by 7 bases; bases with no gene match: 4. Germline V lookup: CDR1 SNHLY, CDR2 FYNNEI. CDR3 length: 13 residues. CDR3 region: CASKGQVHQPQHF. The CDR3 nucleotides read TGTGCCAGCAAGGGACAGGTTCATCAGCCCCAGCATTTT.

The rearrangement uses TRBV7-8 and TRBJ2-1; 13 nucleotides match TRBD2. The CDR3 is made up of 16 amino acids. Germline V gene lookup returns CDR1 SGHVS and CDR2 FQNEAQ. V lost 4 bases, J lost 9 bases, and 9 bases stayed unmatched. The chain's CDR3 is CASSSQLAGGPFEQFF. CDR3 in DNA: TGTGCCAGCAGCTCCCAACTAGCGGGAGGGCCGTTTGAGCAGTTCTTC.